Listed below are T cell receptor beta chains from one sample, sequenced in a study of CD8+ T cells in alopecia areata. The protocol was immunoSEQ multiplex PCR, while the TCRdb copy is restricted to in-frame clones and leaves out a portion. Among about 190,000 clones listed, 55% to 70% were seen once. The sequencing used CD4+ T cells sorted from blood, collected at week 4, from a patient treated with tofacitinib. All receptors derive from a human donor with alopecia areata. CDR3s include the opening cysteine and the closing phenylalanine or tryptophan. D genes are given only for firm matches. Size tells how often a clone was seen (once, few, many) or the class of an expanded clone, and some rows leave it out.

d_gene	v_gene	j_gene	abundance	CDR3nt	CDR3aa
TRBD1	TRBV28	TRBJ1-1	-	TGTGCCACTCAAGGACAGGGGATCACTGAAGCTTTCTTT	CATQGQGITEAFF
-	TRBV30	TRBJ1-2	-	TGTGCCTGGAGTGGGGGGCCTGGCTACACCTTC	CAWSGGPGYTF
TRBD1	TRBV30	TRBJ2-7	once	TGTGCCTGGAGTGCCGACAGGGGACCCCACGAGCAGTACTTC	CAWSADRGPHEQYF
TRBD2	TRBV25-1	TRBJ2-1	-	TGTGCCAGCATGGGTAACGGGAGGGGAGGGCAGTTCTTC	CASMGNGRGGQFF
TRBD2	TRBV7-8	TRBJ2-5	-	TGTGCCAGCAGCTTAGCGGCTAGCGGACAAGAGACCCAGTACTTC	CASSLAASGQETQYF
-	TRBV29-1	TRBJ2-5	few	TGCAGCGTTGCGCGGGCGGAGACCCAGTACTTC	CSVARAETQYF
-	TRBV30	TRBJ2-5	-	TGTGCCTGGAGTGTACGGGGGTCCGGGCAGGCCCAGTACTTC	CAWSVRGSGQAQYF
-	TRBV7-2	TRBJ1-4	-	TGTGCCAGCAGCTCCGGACTTAACGGTAGACTGTTTTTT	CASSSGLNGRLFF
-	TRBV30	TRBJ1-4	-	TGTGCCTGGAGAGCGGGACCGAATGAAAAACTGTTTTTT	CAWRAGPNEKLFF
-	TRBV29-1	TRBJ2-1	few	TGCAGCGTTGACAGGGGTTCCTACAATGAGCAGTTCTTC	CSVDRGSYNEQFF
TRBD1	TRBV2	TRBJ2-1	-	TGTGCCAGCGACCGGGACAGGGGGCCCAATGAGCAGTTCTTC	CASDRDRGPNEQFF
-	TRBV29-1	TRBJ2-1	few	TGCAGCGCGTCGTGGAATGAGCAGTTCTTC	CSASWNEQFF
TRBD1	TRBV23-1	TRBJ2-7	-	TGCGCCAGCAGTCAACCGACAGGGGATGTCTACGAGCAGTACTTC	CASSQPTGDVYEQYF
-	TRBV19	TRBJ1-5	-	TGTGCCAGTAGGAGGGAAGGGGGCAATCAGCCCCAGCATTTT	CASRREGGNQPQHF
-	TRBV29-1	TRBJ1-1	few	TGCAGCGTTCGAAACACTGAAGCTTTCTTT	CSVRNTEAFF
TRBD2	TRBV4-1	TRBJ2-7	few	TGCGCCAGCAGCCACACTACTAGCGGGCCCTCCTACGAGCAGTACTTC	CASSHTTSGPSYEQYF
-	TRBV29-1	TRBJ2-4	-	TGCAGCGTTGAAGTTGCAGGCCAACTCGAAAACATTCAGTACTTC	CSVEVAGQLENIQYF
-	TRBV29-1	TRBJ2-7	-	TGCAGCGTTGACCTGGGGACACCTTTCTACGAGCAGTACTTC	CSVDLGTPFYEQYF
-	TRBV6-6	TRBJ1-2	-	TGTGCCAGCAGTCACATCATTTCGACCTTC	CASSHIISTF
TRBD1	TRBV29-1	TRBJ1-1	-	TGCAGCGTGGCCGGGACAGTCACTATACACACTGAAGCTTTCTTT	CSVAGTVTIHTEAFF
-	TRBV29-1	TRBJ2-5	-	TGCAGCGAACAGGGTTACCAAGAGACCCAGTACTTC	CSEQGYQETQYF